This TCR beta chain was sequenced for a study of T cells in tumors after PD-1 blockade. As for the study in general: Prior checkpoint blockade, systemic immunosuppressant use, or anti-cancer therapy within 4 weeks excluded patients. Blood samples averaged around 110,000 templates (range 24,679-257,772) and 36,000 or so unique clonotypes.

Repertoires were generated with immunoSEQ multiplex PCR, while TCRdb's copy carries only in-frame clones and drops some. Among 60,000 to 65,000 clones listed, approximately 79% were seen once. About this clone itself: The antigen is undetermined.

V lost 7 bases, J lost 0 bases, and 13 bases lay in between. The CDR3 contains 14 residues. Germline V gene data show CDR1 as SGHVS and CDR2 as FQNEAQ. Overall study findings and caveats: Approximately 41% of tumor TCR clonotypes were also found in blood.

The receptor was isolated from a human donor with basal cell carcinoma. The input for sequencing was PBMCs, taken after anti-PD-1 treatment. V gene TRBV7-8 combines with J gene TRBJ2-7, with unresolved D. This CDR3 is CASTLDRISYEQYF. In DNA, the CDR3 is TGTGCCAGCACCCTTGACCGGATCTCCTACGAGCAGTACTTC.